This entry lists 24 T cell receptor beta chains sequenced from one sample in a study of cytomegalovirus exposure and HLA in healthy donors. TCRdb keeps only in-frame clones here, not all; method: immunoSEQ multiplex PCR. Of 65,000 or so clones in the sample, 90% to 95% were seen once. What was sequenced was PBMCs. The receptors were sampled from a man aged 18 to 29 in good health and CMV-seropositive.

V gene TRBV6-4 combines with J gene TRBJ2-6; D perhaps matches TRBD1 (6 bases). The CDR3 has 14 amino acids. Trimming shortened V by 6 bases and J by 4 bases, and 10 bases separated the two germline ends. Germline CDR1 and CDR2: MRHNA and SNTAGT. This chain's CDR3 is CASRQGAGANVLTF. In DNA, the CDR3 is TGTGCCAGCAGACAGGGAGCCGGGGCCAACGTCCTGACTTTC.

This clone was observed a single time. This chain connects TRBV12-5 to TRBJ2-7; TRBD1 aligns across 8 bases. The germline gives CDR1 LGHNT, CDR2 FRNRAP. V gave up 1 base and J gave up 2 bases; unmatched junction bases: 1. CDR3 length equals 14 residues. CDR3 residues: CASGLGQGTYEQYF. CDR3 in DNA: TGTGCTAGTGGTTTGGGACAGGGGACCTACGAGCAGTACTTC. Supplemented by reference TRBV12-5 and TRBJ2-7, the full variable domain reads DARVTQTPRHKVTEMGQEVTMRCQPILGHNTVFWYRQTMMQGLELLAYFRNRAPLDDSGMPKDRFSAEMPDATLATLKIQPSEPRDSAVYFCASGLGQGTYEQYFGPGTRLTVT.

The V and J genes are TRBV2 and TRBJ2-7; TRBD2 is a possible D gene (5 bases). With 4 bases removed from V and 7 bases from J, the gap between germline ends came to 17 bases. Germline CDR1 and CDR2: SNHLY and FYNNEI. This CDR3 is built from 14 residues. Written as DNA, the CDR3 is TGTGCCAGCAGTGGACTACAGTTCCCGAGGGAGCAGTACTTC. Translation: CASSGLQFPREQYF.

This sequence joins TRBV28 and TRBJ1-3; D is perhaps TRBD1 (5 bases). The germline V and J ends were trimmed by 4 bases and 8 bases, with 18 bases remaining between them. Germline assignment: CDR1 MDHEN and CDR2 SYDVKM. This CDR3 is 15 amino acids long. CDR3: CASSSPRTRVYTIYF. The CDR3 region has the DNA TGTGCCAGCAGTTCCCCCAGGACCAGGGTGTACACCATATATTTT.

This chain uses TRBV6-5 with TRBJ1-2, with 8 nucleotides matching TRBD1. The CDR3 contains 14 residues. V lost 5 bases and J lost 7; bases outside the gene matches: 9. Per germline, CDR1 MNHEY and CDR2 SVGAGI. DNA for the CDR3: TGTGCCAGCAGTCAGGGGGCAGGGCTCCGTGGCTACACCTTC. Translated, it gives CASSQGAGLRGYTF.

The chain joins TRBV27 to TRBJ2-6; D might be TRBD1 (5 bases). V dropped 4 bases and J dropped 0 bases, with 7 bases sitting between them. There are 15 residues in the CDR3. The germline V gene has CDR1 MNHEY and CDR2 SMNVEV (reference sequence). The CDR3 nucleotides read TGTGCCAGCAGTTCGACAGACTCTGGGGCCAACGTCCTGACTTTC. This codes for CASSSTDSGANVLTF.

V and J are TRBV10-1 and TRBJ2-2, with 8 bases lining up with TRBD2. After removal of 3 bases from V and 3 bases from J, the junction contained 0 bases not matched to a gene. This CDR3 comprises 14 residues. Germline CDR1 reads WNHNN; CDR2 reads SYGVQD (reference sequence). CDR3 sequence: CASSDGRDTGELFF. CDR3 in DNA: TGCGCCAGCAGTGACGGGAGGGACACCGGGGAGCTGTTTTTT.

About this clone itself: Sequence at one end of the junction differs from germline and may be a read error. The CDR3 loop reads CASSPTADSYEQYF. The DNA of the CDR3 is TGTGCTAGCAGCCCGACGGCGGATTCCTACGAGCAGTACTTC. This chain connects TRBV7-7 to TRBJ2-7; D is uncertain. Germline V gives CDR1 SSHAT, CDR2 FNYEAQ (reference sequence). This CDR3 contains 14 residues.

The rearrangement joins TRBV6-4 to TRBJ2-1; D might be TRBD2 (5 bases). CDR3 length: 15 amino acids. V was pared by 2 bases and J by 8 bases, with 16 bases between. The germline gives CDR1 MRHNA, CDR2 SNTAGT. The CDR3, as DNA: TGTGCCAGCAGTGACCCAGAGGGCCCATTGGATGAGCAGTTCTTC. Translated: CASSDPEGPLDEQFF.

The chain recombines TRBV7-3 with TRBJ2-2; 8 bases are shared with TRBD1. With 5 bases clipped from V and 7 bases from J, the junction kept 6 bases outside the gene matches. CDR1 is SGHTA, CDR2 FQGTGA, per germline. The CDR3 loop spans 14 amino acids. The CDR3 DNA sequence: TGTGCCAGCAGCCAAACAGGGGGTGGCGGGGAGCTGTTTTTT. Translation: CASSQTGGGGELFF.

The CDR3 DNA reads as TGTGCCATCAAGTCGTCAGGGGGCAAGAACACTGAAGCTTTCTTT. Protein sequence: CAIKSSGGKNTEAFF. The J gene is TRBJ1-1, the V gene TRBV10-3; TRBD1 matches at 8 bases. The CDR3 has 15 amino acids. V lost 7 bases, J lost 1 base, and 8 bases stayed unmatched. Looked up from germline, CDR1 is ENHRY and CDR2 is SYGVKD.

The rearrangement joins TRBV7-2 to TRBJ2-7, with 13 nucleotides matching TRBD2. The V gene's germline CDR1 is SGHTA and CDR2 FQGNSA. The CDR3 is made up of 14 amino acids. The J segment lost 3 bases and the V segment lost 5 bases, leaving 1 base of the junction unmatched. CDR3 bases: TGTGCCAGCAGCCGGACTAGCGGGAGCTACGAGCAGTACTTC. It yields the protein CASSRTSGSYEQYF.

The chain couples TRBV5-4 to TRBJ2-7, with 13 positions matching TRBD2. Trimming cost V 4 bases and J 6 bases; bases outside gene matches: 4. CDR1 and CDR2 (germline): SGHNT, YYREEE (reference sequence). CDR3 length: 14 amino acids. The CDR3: CASSPGLAGAEQYF. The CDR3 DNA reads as TGTGCCAGCAGCCCCGGACTAGCGGGAGCCGAGCAGTACTTC.

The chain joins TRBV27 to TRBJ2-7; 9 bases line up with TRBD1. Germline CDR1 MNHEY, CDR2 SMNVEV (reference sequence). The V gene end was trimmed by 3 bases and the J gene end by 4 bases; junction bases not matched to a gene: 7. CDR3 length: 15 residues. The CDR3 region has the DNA TGTGCCAGCAGTTTCGTGGGACAGGGATCTTACGAGCAGTACTTC. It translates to CASSFVGQGSYEQYF.

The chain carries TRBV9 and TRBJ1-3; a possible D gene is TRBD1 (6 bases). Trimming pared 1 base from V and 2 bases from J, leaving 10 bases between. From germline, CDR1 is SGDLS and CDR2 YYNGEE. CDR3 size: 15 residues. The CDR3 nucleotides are TGTGCCAGCAGCGTATCAGGGGAAGCTGGAAACACCATATATTTT. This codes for CASSVSGEAGNTIYF.

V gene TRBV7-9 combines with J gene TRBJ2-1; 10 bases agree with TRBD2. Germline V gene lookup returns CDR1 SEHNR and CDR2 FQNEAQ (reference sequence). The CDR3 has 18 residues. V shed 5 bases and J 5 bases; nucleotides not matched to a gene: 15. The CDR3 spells CASSLIINPSGSNNEQFF. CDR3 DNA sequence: TGTGCCAGCAGCCTAATAATTAATCCTAGCGGGAGCAACAATGAGCAGTTCTTC.

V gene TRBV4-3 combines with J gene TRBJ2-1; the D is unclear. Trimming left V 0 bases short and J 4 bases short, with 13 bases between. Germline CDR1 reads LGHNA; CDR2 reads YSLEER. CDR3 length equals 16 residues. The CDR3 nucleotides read TGCGCCAGCAGCCAAGATCTTGGGCTACAATACAATGAGCAGTTCTTC. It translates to CASSQDLGLQYNEQFF.

CDR3 coding DNA: TGCAGCGTTACAGAGTACAATGAGCAGTTCTTC. This encodes CSVTEYNEQFF. The chain couples TRBV29-1 to TRBJ2-1; D gene unclear. CDR3 size: 11 residues. Trimming removed 5 bases at V and 4 bases at J, with 6 bases between. Germline V gene lookup returns CDR1 SQVTM and CDR2 ANQGSEA.

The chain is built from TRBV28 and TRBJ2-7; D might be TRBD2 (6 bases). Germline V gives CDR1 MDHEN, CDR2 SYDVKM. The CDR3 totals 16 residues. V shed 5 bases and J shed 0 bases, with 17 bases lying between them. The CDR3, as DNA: TGTGCCAGCAGTGCCTGGGGGGTTGGCCTCTCCTACGAGCAGTACTTC. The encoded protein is CASSAWGVGLSYEQYF.

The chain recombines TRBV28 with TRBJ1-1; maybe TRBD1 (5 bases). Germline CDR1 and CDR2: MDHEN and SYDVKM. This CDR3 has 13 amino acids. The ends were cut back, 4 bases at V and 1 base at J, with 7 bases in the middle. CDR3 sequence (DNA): TGTGCCAGCAGTTCGACAGAGAACACTGAAGCTTTCTTT. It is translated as CASSSTENTEAFF.

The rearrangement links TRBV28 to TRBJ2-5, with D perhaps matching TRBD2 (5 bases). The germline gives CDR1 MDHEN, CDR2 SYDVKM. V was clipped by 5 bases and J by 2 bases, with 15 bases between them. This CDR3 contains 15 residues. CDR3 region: CASSGDGLPQETQYF. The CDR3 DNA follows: TGTGCCAGCAGTGGTGATGGACTGCCGCAAGAGACCCAGTACTTC.

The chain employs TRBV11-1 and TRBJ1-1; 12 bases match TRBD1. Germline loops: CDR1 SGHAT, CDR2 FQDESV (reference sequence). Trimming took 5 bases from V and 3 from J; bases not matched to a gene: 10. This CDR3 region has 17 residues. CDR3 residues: CASSPPGQGAGHTEAFF. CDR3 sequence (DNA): TGTGCCAGCAGCCCCCCGGGACAGGGGGCCGGGCACACTGAAGCTTTCTTT.

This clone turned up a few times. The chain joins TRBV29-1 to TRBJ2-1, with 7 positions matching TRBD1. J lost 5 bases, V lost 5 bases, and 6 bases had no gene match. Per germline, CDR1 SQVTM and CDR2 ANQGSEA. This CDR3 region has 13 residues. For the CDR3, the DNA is TGCAGCGTTCCGGGACAGCCCGACAATGAGCAGTTCTTC. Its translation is CSVPGQPDNEQFF.

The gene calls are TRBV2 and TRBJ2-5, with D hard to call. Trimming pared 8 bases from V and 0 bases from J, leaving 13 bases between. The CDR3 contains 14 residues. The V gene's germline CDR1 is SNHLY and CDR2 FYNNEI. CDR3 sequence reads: CASGEEQYQETQYF. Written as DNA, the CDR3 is TGTGCCAGCGGCGAGGAGCAGTACCAAGAGACCCAGTACTTC.